The 12 T cell receptor beta chains below come from one sample, sequenced in a study. One entry per CDR3 protein, called by TCRdb with MiXCR from the RT-PCR reads. Found here are 550,000 to 750,000 distinct CDR3 sequences, approximately 15% of them singletons; the top ten hold 3.6%. The source material was memory CD4+ T cells from blood. Receptor source: a female donor in good health, serving as a healthy control.

The chain employs TRBV11-2 and TRBJ1-4, with 7 bases fitting TRBD1. V lost 8 bases to trimming and J lost 5 bases; unmatched junction nucleotides: 5. This CDR3 has 13 amino acids. From germline, CDR1 is SGHAT and CDR2 FQNNGV. The chain's CDR3 is CASGPTGNEKLFF. In DNA form, the CDR3 reads TGTGCCAGCGGCCCGACAGGGAATGAAAAACTGTTTTTT.

This clonotype came up a few times. The V call is TRBV11-1, the J call TRBJ2-3; 7 bases fit TRBD2. The germline CDR1 and CDR2 sequences are SGHAT and FQDESV (reference sequence). The trim removed 3 bases at V and 8 bases at J, leaving 11 bases unmatched. The CDR3 is 15 amino acids. The CDR3 nucleotides are TGTGCCAGCAGCTTTTTGGGGACTACCAGTAGTACGCAGTATTTT. It yields the protein CASSFLGTTSSTQYF.

This clonotype was found many times. This chain links TRBV7-2 with TRBJ2-7; 10 nucleotides match TRBD2. This CDR3 has 14 amino acids. With V trimmed by 2 bases and J by 6 bases, 4 bases remained unmatched. Germline V gene data show CDR1 as SGHTA and CDR2 as FQGNSA. As DNA, the CDR3 is TGTGCCAGCAGCTTACCAGCGGGGGGGCCCGAGCAGTACTTC. Protein product: CASSLPAGGPEQYF.

V usage is TRBV4-1 and J usage is TRBJ1-2; D not resolved. With 2 bases removed from V and 6 bases from J, the gap between germline ends came to 7 bases. CDR1 MGHRA and CDR2 YSYEKL come from the germline V gene. CDR3 length equals 12 residues. As DNA, the CDR3 is TGCGCCAGCAGCCAAACTGGGAATGGCTACACCTTC. Translating it yields CASSQTGNGYTF.

This clonotype has just a few counts. The rearrangement links TRBV6-1 to TRBJ2-4; possible D gene TRBD2, 5 bases. V lost 4 bases, J lost 11 bases, and 12 bases lay in between. Looked up from germline, CDR1 is MNHNS and CDR2 is SASEGT. The CDR3 consists of 12 residues. CDR3 sequence: CASSVGGLVQYF. For the CDR3, the DNA is TGTGCCAGCAGTGTCGGAGGCCTCGTTCAGTACTTC.

The chain has TRBV7-2 and TRBJ1-2; 8 bases are a match to TRBD1. The CDR3 is 15 amino acids. Germline CDR1 is SGHTA and CDR2 is FQGNSA. V lost 0 bases and J lost 4; bases outside the gene matches: 4. The CDR3, as DNA: TGTGCCAGCAGCTTAGCGAATACAGGGGGCTATGGCTACACCTTC. This codes for CASSLANTGGYGYTF.

This clonotype was seen more than once but under ten times. The rearrangement uses TRBV6-1 and TRBJ2-2; D perhaps matches TRBD1 (6 bases). Germline CDR1 is MNHNS and CDR2 is SASEGT. V gave up 4 bases and J gave up 0 bases, with 12 bases separating them. This CDR3 contains 16 residues. In nucleotides, the CDR3 is TGTGCCAGCAGTGGTATTTGGGGGCCGAACACCGGGGAGCTGTTTTTT. Its protein product is CASSGIWGPNTGELFF.

The chain has TRBV11-2 and TRBJ2-2, with D possibly matching TRBD2 (5 bases). Germline V gives CDR1 SGHAT, CDR2 FQNNGV. V was trimmed by 5 bases and J by 5 bases, leaving 15 bases between them. The CDR3 has 15 amino acids. The CDR3, as DNA: TGTGCCAGCAGCAAGAGGGCAGTGGAGACCGGGGAGCTGTTTTTT. Protein: CASSKRAVETGELFF.

The chain carries TRBV9 and TRBJ1-2; D is possibly TRBD1 (5 bases). From germline, CDR1 is SGDLS and CDR2 YYNGEE. The germline V and J ends were trimmed by 4 bases and 4 bases, with 17 bases remaining between them. This CDR3 region has 15 residues. DNA of the CDR3: TGTGCCAGCAGCCAAGAAAGAGACCAGGGCTATGGCTACACCTTC. Residues: CASSQERDQGYGYTF.

The chain joins TRBV7-9 to TRBJ2-1, with TRBD2 matching 7 bases. From germline, CDR1 is SEHNR and CDR2 FQNEAQ (reference sequence). The CDR3 sequence is 13 residues long. J gave up 12 bases and V 11 bases, and 16 bases lay outside the gene matches. The CDR3 coding sequence is TGTGCCGGCGACCAGGGAGGGGCATTAGCGCAGTTCTTC. It specifies CAGDQGGALAQFF.

This clonotype has only a few counts. The chain carries TRBV5-1 and TRBJ1-2; a possible D gene is TRBD1 (6 bases). The CDR3 contains 15 residues. Trimming left V 0 bases short and J 9 bases short, with 18 bases between. Germline CDR1 reads SGHRS; CDR2 reads YFSETQ. The CDR3 spells CASSLDVGGAGSYTF. DNA for the CDR3: TGCGCCAGCAGCTTGGACGTTGGGGGGGCTGGGAGCTACACCTTC.

This clonotype has a count of ten or more. At one boundary the junction diverges from the germline segment, which might be a read error. The rearrangement joins TRBV12-3 or TRBV12-4 to TRBJ2-2, with unresolved D. The CDR3 is 15 residues long. The DNA for the CDR3 is TGCGCCAGCAGCTTGCGTCAGGCTAACACCGGGGAGCTGTTTTTT. Its protein product is CASSLRQANTGELFF.